These 8 T cell receptor beta chains came from one sample sequenced in a study of regulatory T cells in long-lasting Graves disease. Time point meaning: persistent/refractory GD, antithyroid drugs over 5 years with positive TRAb. PBMCs provided the RNA from which the TCR library was made. According to the study, TCR beta libraries were built with iRepertoire HTBI primers and CDR3-region Arm-PCR. MiXCR, applied by TCRdb to the multiplex PCR reads, yields one record per CDR3 protein. The table lists around 400,000 distinct CDR3 sequences, roughly 24% of them singletons. The sequencing used peripheral blood mononuclear cells (PBMCs), collected when the disease was refractory, from a patient treated with antithyroid drugs. The source of these receptors is a woman between 40 and 50 years old with Graves disease.

At least ten counts were recorded for this clonotype. The rearrangement links TRBV7-9 to TRBJ1-1; TRBD1 is a possible D gene (6 bases). With 5 bases removed from V and 8 bases from J, the gap between germline ends came to 15 bases. Germline lookup yields CDR1 SEHNR and CDR2 FQNEAQ (reference sequence). The CDR3 length is 13 residues. For the CDR3, the DNA is TGTGCCAGCAGCCCTAGGGGGGGAGGGGAAGCTTTCTTT. It codes for CASSPRGGGEAFF.

This clonotype has at least ten counts. The rearrangement joins TRBV20-1 to TRBJ1-4; D unclear. Germline-derived CDR1 and CDR2 are DFQATT and SNEGSKA (reference sequence). CDR3 length equals 15 residues. Trimming took off 5 bases at V and 5 bases at J, with 18 bases between the two ends. This chain's CDR3 is CSAGRWTGLNEKLFF. The CDR3, as DNA: TGCAGTGCTGGCCGCTGGACGGGATTGAATGAAAAACTGTTTTTT.

This clonotype has a count of ten or more. V gene TRBV29-1 combines with J gene TRBJ2-2; D remains unclear. The CDR3 contains 13 residues. The germline V gene has CDR1 SQVTM and CDR2 ANQGSEA. Trimming removed 5 bases from V and 5 bases from J, with 12 bases in between. This chain's CDR3 is CSVRRPGTGELFF. The CDR3, as DNA: TGCAGCGTTCGAAGACCTGGGACCGGGGAGCTGTTTTTT.

This clonotype was recorded many times. The chain has TRBV6-1 and TRBJ1-1; the match to TRBD1 covers 8 bases. The CDR3 consists of 16 residues. Losses at the gene ends were 6 bases for V and 1 base for J; bases not matched to a gene: 10. Germline lookup yields CDR1 MNHNS and CDR2 SASEGT. In DNA, the CDR3 is TGTGCCAGCAGGGTCAACCGCGGGACAGGGAACACTGAAGCTTTCTTT. Translating it yields CASRVNRGTGNTEAFF.

The CDR3 DNA reads TGCAGTGCCAATACGGCCCTTTCCCCATCCTACGAGCAGTACTTC. Its protein product is CSANTALSPSYEQYF. The chain has TRBV20-1 and TRBJ2-7; D uncertain. Germline CDR1 is DFQATT and CDR2 is SNEGSKA (reference sequence). V lost 6 bases and J lost 1, with 19 bases in between. The CDR3 is 15 residues long.

The rearrangement links TRBV5-1 to TRBJ2-7; no reliable D call. This CDR3 has 16 amino acids. Germline values: CDR1 SGHRS, CDR2 YFSETQ. The germline V and J ends were trimmed by 0 bases and 0 bases, with 13 bases remaining between them. The CDR3 loop is CASSLDVGLSSYEQYF. The CDR3 DNA follows: TGCGCCAGCAGCTTGGATGTGGGTTTATCCTCCTACGAGCAGTACTTC.

At least ten counts were recorded for this clonotype. The chain couples TRBV5-5 to TRBJ2-5, with TRBD2 matching 8 bases. In germline, CDR1 is SGHKS, CDR2 YYEKEE (reference sequence). The CDR3 runs 15 residues. The V gene end was trimmed by 0 bases and the J gene end by 0 bases; junction bases not matched to a gene: 1. CDR3 coding DNA: TGTGCCAGCAGCTTGGGGGGACTAGACCAAGAGACCCAGTACTTC. It encodes CASSLGGLDQETQYF.

This clonotype was found many times. CDR3 loop: CSVEDSWNTEAFF. Written as DNA, the CDR3 is TGCAGCGTTGAAGACAGCTGGAACACTGAAGCTTTCTTT. V usage is TRBV29-1 and J usage is TRBJ1-1, with unresolved D. The CDR3 has 13 amino acids. V was pared by 0 bases and J by 1 base, with 6 bases between. CDR1 is SQVTM and CDR2 is ANQGSEA in the germline V gene.